The 21 T cell receptor beta chains below were found in one sample sequenced in a study of metastatic and nonmetastatic thyroid tumors. TCRdb re-processed the PCR reads through MiXCR. The repertoire includes tens of thousands of clones, about an eighth of them detected once, and 20% to 25% sits in the top ten. Until they underwent thyroid surgery, no patient had received any treatment. Sequenced material: blood. These receptors were obtained from a female donor with papillary thyroid cancer or a benign thyroid nodule (not recorded which). Some clones in this sample may be carry-over from other donors' samples.

This chain uses TRBV20-1 with TRBJ1-3; tentatively, D is TRBD1 (5 bases). V lost 2 bases to trimming and J lost 2 bases, with 10 bases between them. This CDR3 region has 14 residues. Germline CDR1 reads DFQATT; CDR2 reads SNEGSKA (reference sequence). CDR3 DNA sequence: TGCAGTGCTAGATTCCAGGGAACTGGAAACACCATATATTTT. Protein sequence: CSARFQGTGNTIYF.

Notes on this clone: A clone one base away is much larger, so this may be a read error. This chain's CDR3 is CASSFIQSEQYF. The DNA of the CDR3 is TGCGCCAGCAGCTTCATACAGTCCGAGCAGTACTTC. The rearrangement uses TRBV7-9 and TRBJ2-7; no definite D call. Germline loops: CDR1 SEHNR, CDR2 FQNEAQ (reference sequence). This CDR3 contains 12 residues.

Remarks on this clone: Germline and junction disagree at one end, which may indicate a read error. J is TRBJ2-7 and V is TRBV11-1; the match to TRBD2 covers 8 bases. The germline V gene encodes CDR1 SGHAT and CDR2 FQDESV (reference sequence). The CDR3 has 16 residues. This chain's CDR3 is CASSLASAGGHTPSLF. DNA of the CDR3: TGTGCCAGCAGCTTAGCGTCTGCGGGAGGCCATACTCCCAGTCTCTTC.

This clone was seen many times. In DNA form, the CDR3 reads TGTGCCAGCAGCCTTGGCGCCGGGAACACTGAAGCTTTCTTT. Translated: CASSLGAGNTEAFF. V is TRBV2 and J is TRBJ1-1; no definite D call. The CDR3 loop spans 14 amino acids. Trimming removed 6 bases from V and 1 base from J, with 12 bases in between. Germline-derived CDR1 and CDR2 are SNHLY and FYNNEI.

The chain is built from TRBV30 and TRBJ1-2, with 11 bases lining up with TRBD1. The CDR3 runs 19 residues. Trimming took 2 bases from V and 4 from J; bases not matched to a gene: 18. Looked up from germline, CDR1 is GTSNPN and CDR2 is SVGIG (reference sequence). DNA for the CDR3: TGTGCCTGGAGTATACTTGGACAGGGGGCCTCGATTTGCCCCTATGGCTACACCTTC. It codes for CAWSILGQGASICPYGYTF.

This clone came up many times. V and J are TRBV4-3 and TRBJ2-5, with D maybe TRBD1 (5 bases). V lost 3 bases, J lost 5 bases, and 13 bases lay in between. CDR1 LGHNA and CDR2 YSLEER come from the germline V gene. This CDR3 comprises 14 residues. CDR3 sequence: CASSHARVGETQYF. The CDR3 nucleotides are TGCGCCAGCAGCCACGCCAGGGTGGGGGAGACCCAGTACTTC.

This clone showed up many times. The V and J genes are TRBV19 and TRBJ2-5; 12 nucleotides line up with TRBD1. CDR3 length equals 15 residues. In germline, CDR1 is LNHDA, CDR2 SQIVND (reference sequence). J gave up 5 bases and V 6 bases, and 7 bases lay outside the gene matches. CDR3 sequence reads: CASSRDRGLRETQYF. CDR3 coding DNA: TGTGCCAGTAGCCGGGACAGGGGGCTGAGGGAGACCCAGTACTTC.

The chain uses TRBV28 and TRBJ2-7, with 8 bases matching TRBD1. The V gene's germline CDR1 is MDHEN and CDR2 SYDVKM. The CDR3 contains 16 residues. V lost 7 bases and J lost 2; bases outside the gene matches: 13. CDR3 DNA sequence: TGTGCCAGCAACGCCCTCAGGGGGCCACGTGCCTACGAGCAGTACTTC. Translated, it gives CASNALRGPRAYEQYF.

This clone was observed at least ten times. Other nucleotide sequences from this sample produce the same CDR3. The chain joins TRBV20-1 to TRBJ2-3; 7 nucleotides line up with TRBD2. This CDR3 is built from 14 residues. The junction had 5 bases not matched to a gene; V was cut back by 1 base and J by 4 bases. Germline lookup yields CDR1 DFQATT and CDR2 SNEGSKA (reference sequence). CDR3 sequence reads: CSARVASGADTQYF. In DNA form, the CDR3 reads TGCAGTGCTAGAGTCGCTAGCGGTGCAGATACGCAGTATTTT.

Comment on this clone: Relative to the germline gene, one junction end is altered; a read error may explain this. This chain links TRBV5-1 with TRBJ1-2; D gene uncertain. Germline V gives CDR1 SGHRS, CDR2 YFSETQ. This CDR3 contains 14 residues. DNA of the CDR3: TGCTCCAGCAGCTTGTGGACGCAAGTCTATGGCTACACCTTC. The encoded protein is CSSSLWTQVYGYTF. Complete variable domain (other parts from reference TRBV5-1 and TRBJ1-2): KAGVTQTPRYLIKTRGQQVTLSCSPISGHRSVSWYQQTPGQGLQFLFEYFSETQRNKGNFPGRFSGRQFSNSRSEMNVSTLELGDSALYLCSSSLWTQVYGYTFGSGTRLTVV.

This clone was seen repeatedly, ten times or more. The rearrangement uses TRBV6-2 or TRBV6-3 and TRBJ2-7; 8 bases are shared with TRBD2. Germline trimming cut 0 bases from V and 2 bases from J; bases unmatched to any gene: 15. Germline assignment: CDR1 MNHEY and CDR2 SVGEGT. The CDR3 spans 19 residues. The CDR3, as DNA: TGTGCCAGCAGTTACTCCTTACAGGGAGGCGATAGCGGGACCTACGAGCAGTACTTC. It translates to CASSYSLQGGDSGTYEQYF.

The rearrangement joins TRBV5-1 to TRBJ1-3, with unresolved D. The CDR3 is 13 amino acids. Germline V gene lookup returns CDR1 SGHRS and CDR2 YFSETQ. Trimming took 0 bases from V and 5 from J, leaving 6 bases between them. The CDR3 sequence: CASSLDFRNTIYF. The CDR3 DNA sequence: TGCGCCAGCAGCTTGGACTTCCGAAACACCATATATTTT.

This clone was recorded many times. The chain has TRBV6-5 and TRBJ1-3; D is ambiguous. The V end lost 0 bases, the J end lost 0 bases, and 9 bases lay between the germline ends. Germline V gene sequence: CDR1 MNHEY, CDR2 SVGAGI. This CDR3 is 16 amino acids long. The CDR3 bases are TGTGCCAGCAGTTACTCGAGACTACTCTCTGGAAACACCATATATTTT. Its protein is CASSYSRLLSGNTIYF.

This clone showed up many times. The chain is built from TRBV6-1 and TRBJ2-1; TRBD1 matches 8 bases. CDR1 MNHNS and CDR2 SASEGT come from the germline V gene. The CDR3 spans 13 residues. The V gene end was trimmed by 7 bases and the J gene end by 9 bases; junction bases not matched to a gene: 8. The DNA of the CDR3 is TGTGCCAGCAAACCCAGGGGGCTGGGTGAGCAGTTCTTC. Residues: CASKPRGLGEQFF.

This clone was seen repeatedly, ten times or more. This chain joins TRBV4-1 and TRBJ2-3; a weak D match, TRBD2 (5 bases). CDR1 and CDR2 (germline): MGHRA, YSYEKL. The CDR3 runs 16 residues. V was clipped by 4 bases and J by 0 bases, with 14 bases between them. CDR3 loop: CASSPALRASTDTQYF. The CDR3 DNA is TGCGCCAGCAGCCCGGCTCTGCGGGCTAGCACAGATACGCAGTATTTT.

This clone has ten or more counts. The V and J genes are TRBV7-3 and TRBJ2-2; D gene ambiguous. This CDR3 has 15 residues. Per the germline V gene, CDR1 is SGHTA and CDR2 is FQGTGA. Trimming stripped 4 bases from V and 2 bases from J, with 11 bases between. The CDR3 sequence is CASSSAWGNTGELFF. CDR3 bases: TGTGCCAGCAGCTCCGCCTGGGGTAACACCGGGGAGCTGTTTTTT.

This clone was counted many times. The V gene is TRBV5-4, the J gene TRBJ2-7; D unresolved. V was pared by 2 bases and J by 2 bases, with 14 bases between. CDR3 size: 15 residues. The germline V gene encodes CDR1 SGHNT and CDR2 YYREEE (reference sequence). The CDR3 DNA reads TGTGCCAGCAGCTTCAAACAAGGCTCGGCCTACGAGCAGTACTTC. Translating it yields CASSFKQGSAYEQYF. The variable domain in full, with the rest retrieved from reference TRBV5-4 and TRBJ2-7, is ETGVTQSPTHLIKTRGQQVTLRCSSQSGHNTVSWYQQALGQGPQFIFQYYREEENGRGNFPPRFSGLQFPNYSSELNVNALELDDSALYLCASSFKQGSAYEQYFGPGTRLTVT.

This clone was found many times. V is TRBV5-5 and J is TRBJ2-4, with no clear D. From germline, CDR1 is SGHKS and CDR2 YYEKEE (reference sequence). The ends were cut back, 4 bases at V and 0 bases at J, with 17 bases in the middle. The CDR3 runs 17 residues. The CDR3 spells CASSPNQSRVAKNIQYF. CDR3 DNA sequence: TGTGCCAGCAGCCCAAACCAGTCCCGGGTAGCCAAAAACATTCAGTACTTC. Combining the CDR3 with reference TRBV5-5 and TRBJ2-4 gives the whole variable domain DAGVTQSPTHLIKTRGQQVTLRCSPISGHKSVSWYQQVLGQGPQFIFQYYEKEERGRGNFPDRFSARQFPNYSSELNVNALLLGDSALYLCASSPNQSRVAKNIQYFGAGTRLSVL.

The rearrangement uses TRBV6-1 and TRBJ2-7; the D gene is possibly TRBD2 (6 bases). Germline assignment: CDR1 MNHNS and CDR2 SASEGT. The CDR3 sequence is 14 residues long. Trimming removed 8 bases at V and 0 bases at J, with 14 bases between. CDR3 DNA: TGTGCCAGCTTACGGGACTCCGCCTCCTACGAGCAGTACTTC. Amino acid sequence: CASLRDSASYEQYF.

This clone was observed many times. This rearrangement joins TRBV4-2 to TRBJ2-6; the D gene is possibly TRBD1 (6 bases). The CDR3 totals 16 residues. Germline V gene sequence: CDR1 LGHNA, CDR2 YNFKEQ. V was clipped by 3 bases and J by 1 base, with 10 bases between them. The CDR3 DNA reads TGTGCCAGCAGCCAGGAAACAGGGTCTGGGGCCAACGTCCTGACTTTC. Protein sequence: CASSQETGSGANVLTF.

This clone has a handful of counts. The chain couples TRBV6-6 to TRBJ1-1; possibly TRBD1 for D (5 bases). Germline CDR1 MNHNY, CDR2 SVGAGI (reference sequence). This CDR3 spans 13 amino acids. V dropped 0 bases and J dropped 7 bases, with 9 bases sitting between them. The CDR3 is CASSYSGGDEAFF. DNA for the CDR3: TGTGCCAGCAGTTACTCTGGAGGGGATGAAGCTTTCTTT.